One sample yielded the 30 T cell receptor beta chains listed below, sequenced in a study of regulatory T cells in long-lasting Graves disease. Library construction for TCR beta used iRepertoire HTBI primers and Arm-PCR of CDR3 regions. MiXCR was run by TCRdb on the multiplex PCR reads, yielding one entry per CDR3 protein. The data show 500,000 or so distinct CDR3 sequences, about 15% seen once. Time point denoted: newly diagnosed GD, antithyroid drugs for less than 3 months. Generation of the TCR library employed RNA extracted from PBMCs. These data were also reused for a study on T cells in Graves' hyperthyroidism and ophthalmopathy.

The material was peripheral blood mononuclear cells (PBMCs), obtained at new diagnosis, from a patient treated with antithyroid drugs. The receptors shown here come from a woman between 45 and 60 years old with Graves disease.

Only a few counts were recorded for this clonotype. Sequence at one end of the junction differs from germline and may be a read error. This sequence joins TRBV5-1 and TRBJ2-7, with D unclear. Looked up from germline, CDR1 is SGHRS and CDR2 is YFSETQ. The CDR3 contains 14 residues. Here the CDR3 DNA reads TGTGCCAGCAGCTTGGTTTCAGCCCTCTACGAGCAGTACTTC. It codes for CASSLVSALYEQYF.

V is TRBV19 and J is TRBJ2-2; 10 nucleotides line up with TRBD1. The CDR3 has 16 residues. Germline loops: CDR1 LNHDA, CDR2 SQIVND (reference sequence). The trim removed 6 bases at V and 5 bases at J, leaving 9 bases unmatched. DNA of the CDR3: TGTGCCAGTAGGGAAGACAGGGGGCGCTGGACCGGGGAGCTGTTTTTT. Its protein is CASREDRGRWTGELFF.

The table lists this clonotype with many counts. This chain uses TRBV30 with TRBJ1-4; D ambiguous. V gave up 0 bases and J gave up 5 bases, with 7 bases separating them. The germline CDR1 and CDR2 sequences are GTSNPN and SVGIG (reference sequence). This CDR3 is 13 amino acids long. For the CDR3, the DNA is TGTGCCTGGAGTGTCGGCGTCAATGAAAAACTGTTTTTT. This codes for CAWSVGVNEKLFF.

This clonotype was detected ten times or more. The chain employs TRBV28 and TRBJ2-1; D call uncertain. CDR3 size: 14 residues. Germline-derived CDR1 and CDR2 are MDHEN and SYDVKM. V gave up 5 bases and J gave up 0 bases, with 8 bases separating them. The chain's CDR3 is CASSLRSSYNEQFF. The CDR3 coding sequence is TGTGCCAGCAGTCTCAGGAGCTCCTACAATGAGCAGTTCTTC.

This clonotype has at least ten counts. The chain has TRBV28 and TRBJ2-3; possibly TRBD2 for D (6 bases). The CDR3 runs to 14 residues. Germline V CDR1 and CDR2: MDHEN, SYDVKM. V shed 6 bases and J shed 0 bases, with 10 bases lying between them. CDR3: CASRSGTSTDTQYF. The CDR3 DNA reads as TGTGCCAGCAGGTCCGGGACTAGCACAGATACGCAGTATTTT.

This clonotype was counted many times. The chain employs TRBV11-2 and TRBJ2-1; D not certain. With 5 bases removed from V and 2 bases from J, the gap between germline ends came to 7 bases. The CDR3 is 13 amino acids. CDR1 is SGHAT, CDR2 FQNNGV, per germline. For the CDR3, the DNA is TGTGCCAGCAGCGCAGCCACCTACAATGAGCAGTTCTTC. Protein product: CASSAATYNEQFF.

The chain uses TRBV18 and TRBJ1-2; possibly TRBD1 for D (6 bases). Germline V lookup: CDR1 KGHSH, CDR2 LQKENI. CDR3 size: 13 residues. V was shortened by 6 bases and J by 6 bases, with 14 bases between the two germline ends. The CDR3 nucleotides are TGTGCCAGCTCTTCACCGGGGGGCAATGGCTACACCTTC. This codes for CASSSPGGNGYTF.

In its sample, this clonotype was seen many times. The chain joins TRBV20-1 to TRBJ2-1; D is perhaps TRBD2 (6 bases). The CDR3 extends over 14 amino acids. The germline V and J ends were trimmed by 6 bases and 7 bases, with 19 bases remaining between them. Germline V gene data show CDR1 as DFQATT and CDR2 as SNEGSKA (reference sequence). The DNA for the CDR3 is TGCAGTGCGCCGACTAGTGTGTCGTATAATGAGCAGTTCTTC. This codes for CSAPTSVSYNEQFF.

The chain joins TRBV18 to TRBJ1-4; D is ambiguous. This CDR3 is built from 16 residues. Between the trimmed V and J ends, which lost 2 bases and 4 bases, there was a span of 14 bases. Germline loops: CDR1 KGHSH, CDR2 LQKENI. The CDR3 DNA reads TGTGCCAGCTCACCAACAGCCCAGAGTCGTAATGAAAAACTGTTTTTT. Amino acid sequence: CASSPTAQSRNEKLFF.

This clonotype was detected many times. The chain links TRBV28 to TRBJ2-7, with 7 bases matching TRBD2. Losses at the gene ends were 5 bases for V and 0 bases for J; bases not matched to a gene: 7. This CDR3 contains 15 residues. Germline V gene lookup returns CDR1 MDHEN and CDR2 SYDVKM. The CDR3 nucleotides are TGTGCCAGCAGTCCGCTAGCGGCGAGCTCCTACGAGCAGTACTTC. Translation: CASSPLAASSYEQYF.

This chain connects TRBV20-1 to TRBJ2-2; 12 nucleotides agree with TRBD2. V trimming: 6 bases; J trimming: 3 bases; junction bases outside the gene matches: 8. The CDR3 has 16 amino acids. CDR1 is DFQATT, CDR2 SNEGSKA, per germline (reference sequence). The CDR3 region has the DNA TGCAGTGCACTGCTAGCGGGAGGGGCTGACACCGGGGAGCTGTTTTTT. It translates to CSALLAGGADTGELFF.

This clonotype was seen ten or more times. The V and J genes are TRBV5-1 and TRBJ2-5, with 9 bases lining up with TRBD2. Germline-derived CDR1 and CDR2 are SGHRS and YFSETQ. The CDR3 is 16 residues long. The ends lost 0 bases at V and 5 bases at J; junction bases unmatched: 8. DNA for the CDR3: TGCGCCAGCAGCTTGGGTATAGCGGGAGTATCGGAGACCCAGTACTTC. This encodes CASSLGIAGVSETQYF.

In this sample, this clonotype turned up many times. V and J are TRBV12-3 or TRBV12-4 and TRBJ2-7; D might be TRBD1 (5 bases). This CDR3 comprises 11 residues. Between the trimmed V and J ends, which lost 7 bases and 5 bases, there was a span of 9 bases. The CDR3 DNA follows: TGTGCCAGCACTAGGGGTCACGAGCAGTACTTC. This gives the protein CASTRGHEQYF.

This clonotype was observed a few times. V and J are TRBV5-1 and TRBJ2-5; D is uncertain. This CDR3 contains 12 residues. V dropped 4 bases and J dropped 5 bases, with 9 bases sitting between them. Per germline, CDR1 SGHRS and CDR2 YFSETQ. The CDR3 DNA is TGCGCCAGCAGCCGCGAATTGGAGACCCAGTACTTC. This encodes CASSRELETQYF. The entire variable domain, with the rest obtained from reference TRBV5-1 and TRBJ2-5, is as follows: KAGVTQTPRYLIKTRGQQVTLSCSPISGHRSVSWYQQTPGQGLQFLFEYFSETQRNKGNFPGRFSGRQFSNSRSEMNVSTLELGDSALYLCASSRELETQYFGPGTRLLVL.

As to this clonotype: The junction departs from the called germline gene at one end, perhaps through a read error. In DNA form, the CDR3 reads TGCGCCAGCAGCCACCCAGGGACTAGCGGGACATACGAGCAGTACTTC. It yields the protein CASSHPGTSGTYEQYF. The chain carries TRBV7-2 and TRBJ2-7; 13 nucleotides line up with TRBD2. CDR3 length: 16 amino acids. Per the germline V gene, CDR1 is SGHTA and CDR2 is FQGNSA.

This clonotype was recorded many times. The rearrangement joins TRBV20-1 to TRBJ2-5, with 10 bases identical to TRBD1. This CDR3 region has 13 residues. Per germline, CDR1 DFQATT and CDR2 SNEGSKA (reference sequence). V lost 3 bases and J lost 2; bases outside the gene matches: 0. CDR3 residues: CSARGQGQETQYF. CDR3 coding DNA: TGCAGTGCTAGGGGACAGGGGCAAGAGACCCAGTACTTC.

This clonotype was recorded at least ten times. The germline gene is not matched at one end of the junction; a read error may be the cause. In DNA form, the CDR3 reads TGTGCTAGCAGGGTTTATCGGAACAGGGGGCCGGAGACTGAAGCTTTCTTT. It translates to CASRVYRNRGPETEAFF. The rearrangement joins TRBV7-7 to TRBJ1-1, with 9 bases aligning to TRBD1. This CDR3 has 17 residues. Germline CDR1 SSHAT, CDR2 FNYEAQ (reference sequence).

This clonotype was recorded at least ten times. The CDR3 region has the DNA TGTGCCAGCAGGGGGTGGACAGGACCTAACACTGAAGCTTTCTTT. Translating it yields CASRGWTGPNTEAFF. This chain joins TRBV12-3 or TRBV12-4 and TRBJ1-1, with 7 bases that match TRBD1. V lost 6 bases to trimming and J lost 2 bases; unmatched junction nucleotides: 9. This CDR3 has 15 residues.

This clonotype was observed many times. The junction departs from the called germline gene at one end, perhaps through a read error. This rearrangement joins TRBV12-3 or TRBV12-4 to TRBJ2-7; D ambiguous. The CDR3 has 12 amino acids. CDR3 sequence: CASSPSPYGQYF. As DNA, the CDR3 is TGTGCCAGCAGTCCCTCCCCCTACGGGCAGTACTTC.

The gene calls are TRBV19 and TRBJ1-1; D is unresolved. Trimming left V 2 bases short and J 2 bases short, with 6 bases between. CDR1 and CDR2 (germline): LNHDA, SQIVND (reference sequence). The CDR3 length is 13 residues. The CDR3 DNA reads TGTGCCAGTAGTATATCCCTAAACACTGAAGCTTTCTTT. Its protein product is CASSISLNTEAFF.

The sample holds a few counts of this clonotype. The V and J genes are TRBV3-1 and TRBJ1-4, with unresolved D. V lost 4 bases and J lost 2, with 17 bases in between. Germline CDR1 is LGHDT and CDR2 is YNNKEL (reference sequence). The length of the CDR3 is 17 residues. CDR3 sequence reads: CASSLLTTGFTNEKLFF. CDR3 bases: TGTGCCAGCAGCCTTCTAACCACGGGGTTTACTAATGAAAAACTGTTTTTT.

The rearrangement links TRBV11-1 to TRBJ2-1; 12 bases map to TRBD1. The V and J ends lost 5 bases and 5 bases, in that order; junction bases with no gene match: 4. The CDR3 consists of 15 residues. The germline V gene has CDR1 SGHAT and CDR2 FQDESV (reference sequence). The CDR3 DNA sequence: TGTGCCAGCAGCCAGTGGGACAGGGGGCACAATGAGCAGTTCTTC. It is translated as CASSQWDRGHNEQFF.

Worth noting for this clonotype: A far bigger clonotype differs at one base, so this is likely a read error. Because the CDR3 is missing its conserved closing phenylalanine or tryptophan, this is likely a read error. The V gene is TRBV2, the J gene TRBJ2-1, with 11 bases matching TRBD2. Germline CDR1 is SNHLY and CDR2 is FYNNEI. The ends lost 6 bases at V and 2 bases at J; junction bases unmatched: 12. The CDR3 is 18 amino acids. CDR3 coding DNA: TGTGCCAGCAGCTTAACTGGGACTAGCGGTTCAACCTACAATGAGCAGTTCCTC. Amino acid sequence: CASSLTGTSGSTYNEQFL.

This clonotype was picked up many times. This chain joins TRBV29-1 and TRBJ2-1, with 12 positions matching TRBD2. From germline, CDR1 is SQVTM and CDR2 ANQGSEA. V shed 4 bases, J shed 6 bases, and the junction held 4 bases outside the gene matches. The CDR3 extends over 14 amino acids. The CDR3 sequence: CSVGLAGDLNEQFF. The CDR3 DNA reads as TGCAGCGTTGGACTAGCGGGAGATCTCAATGAGCAGTTCTTC.

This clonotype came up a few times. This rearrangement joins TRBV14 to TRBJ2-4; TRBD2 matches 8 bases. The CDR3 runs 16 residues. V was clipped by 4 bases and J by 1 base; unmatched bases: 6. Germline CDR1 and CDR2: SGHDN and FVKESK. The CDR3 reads CASSPELADAKNIQYF. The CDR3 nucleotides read TGTGCCAGCAGCCCAGAACTAGCGGACGCCAAAAACATTCAGTACTTC.

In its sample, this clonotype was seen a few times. CDR3 residues: CAWTQGHGELFF. CDR3 bases: TGTGCCTGGACTCAGGGTCACGGGGAGCTGTTTTTT. The V and J genes are TRBV30 and TRBJ2-2; tentative D call: TRBD1 (5 bases). This CDR3 spans 12 amino acids. Trimming cost V 4 bases and J 7 bases, with 10 bases left between them. Germline CDR1 reads GTSNPN; CDR2 reads SVGIG (reference sequence).

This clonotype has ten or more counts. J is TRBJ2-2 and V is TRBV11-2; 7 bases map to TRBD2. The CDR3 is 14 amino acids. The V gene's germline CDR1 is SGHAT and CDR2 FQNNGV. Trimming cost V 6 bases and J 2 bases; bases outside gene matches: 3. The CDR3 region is CASSRDYNTGELFF. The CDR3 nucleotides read TGTGCCAGCAGTCGGGACTACAACACCGGGGAGCTGTTTTTT.

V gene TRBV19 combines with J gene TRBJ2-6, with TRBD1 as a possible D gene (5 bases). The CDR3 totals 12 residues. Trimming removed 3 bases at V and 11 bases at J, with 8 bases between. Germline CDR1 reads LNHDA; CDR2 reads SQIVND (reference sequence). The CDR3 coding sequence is TGTGCCAGTAGTATCCCGACAGACGTCCTGACTTTC. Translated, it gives CASSIPTDVLTF.

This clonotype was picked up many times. The DNA of the CDR3 is TGCAGCGTTGGCCCCCCCGAATCCCCCAACGAGCAGTACTTC. It codes for CSVGPPESPNEQYF. The rearrangement links TRBV29-1 to TRBJ2-7; D remains ambiguous. CDR1 SQVTM and CDR2 ANQGSEA come from the germline V gene. V was trimmed by 4 bases and J by 5 bases, leaving 18 bases between them. This CDR3 spans 14 amino acids.

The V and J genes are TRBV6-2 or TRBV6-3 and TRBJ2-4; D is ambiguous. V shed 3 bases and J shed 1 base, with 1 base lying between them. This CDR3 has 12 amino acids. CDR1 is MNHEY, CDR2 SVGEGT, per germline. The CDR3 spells CASSYAKNIQYF. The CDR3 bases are TGTGCCAGCAGTTATGCCAAAAACATTCAGTACTTC.